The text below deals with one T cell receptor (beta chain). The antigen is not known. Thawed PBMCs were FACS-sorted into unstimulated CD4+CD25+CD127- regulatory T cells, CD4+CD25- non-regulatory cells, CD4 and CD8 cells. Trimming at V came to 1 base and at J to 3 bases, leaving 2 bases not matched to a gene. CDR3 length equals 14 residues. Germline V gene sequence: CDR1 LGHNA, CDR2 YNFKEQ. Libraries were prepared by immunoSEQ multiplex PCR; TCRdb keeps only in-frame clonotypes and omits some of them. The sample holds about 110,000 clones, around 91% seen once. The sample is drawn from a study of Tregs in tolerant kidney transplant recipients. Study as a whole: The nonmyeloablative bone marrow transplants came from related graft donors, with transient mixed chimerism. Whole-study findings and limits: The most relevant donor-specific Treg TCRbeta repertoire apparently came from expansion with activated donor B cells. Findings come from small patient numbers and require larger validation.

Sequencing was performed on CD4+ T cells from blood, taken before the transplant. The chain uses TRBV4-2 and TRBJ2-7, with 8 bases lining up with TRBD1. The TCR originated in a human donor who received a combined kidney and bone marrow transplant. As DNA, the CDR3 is TGTGCCAGCAGCCAAGGGACAGGGAACTACGAGCAGTACTTC. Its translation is CASSQGTGNYEQYF.